This is a list of T cell receptor beta chains from one sample in a study. TCRdb used MiXCR to reprocess the 5' RACE reads, holding one entry per CDR3 protein. The sample includes 40,000 to 65,000 distinct CDR3 sequences, roughly a quarter of them seen just once. The sequenced material came from tumor-infiltrating naive CD4+ T cells sorted from the breast tumor. The source is a female donor with breast cancer. CDR3s include the opening cysteine and the closing phenylalanine or tryptophan. Each record gives: V gene, D gene, clone size, CDR3 length, J gene, CDR3 DNA, CDR3 protein. The D gene is left open where the match is weak. Rows give clone size only sometimes, using once, few, many, or a class for an expanded clone.

TRBV20-1	TRBD1	NA	11	TRBJ2-5	TGCAGCGGGGACAGCCAAGAGACCCAGTACTTC	CSGDSQETQYF
TRBV6-2/TRBV6-3	NA	many	16	TRBJ2-4	TGTGCCAGCAGTTACGAACTATTGGTAGCCAAAAACATTCAGTACTTC	CASSYELLVAKNIQYF
TRBV28	TRBD1	NA	14	TRBJ2-7	TGTGCCAGCAGAACCGACAGGGTGAGGAACAAGCAGTACTTC	CASRTDRVRNKQYF
TRBV6-2/TRBV6-3	NA	NA	15	TRBJ2-2	TGTGCCAGCAGTTACGGAGGGGGCGACACCGGGGAGCTGTTTTTT	CASSYGGGDTGELFF
TRBV3-1	TRBD2	NA	16	TRBJ2-1	TGTGCCAGCAGCCAAGGGTTCAGCGGGAGGGGCCATGAGCAGTTCTTC	CASSQGFSGRGHEQFF
TRBV20-1	TRBD2	few	15	TRBJ2-1	TGCAGTGCTACCCGGACTAGCGGGCCCTACAATGAGCAGTTCTTC	CSATRTSGPYNEQFF
TRBV20-1	NA	NA	13	TRBJ2-2	TGCAGTGCCGACAGCGCGAACACCGGGGAGCTGTTTTTT	CSADSANTGELFF
TRBV28	NA	few	14	TRBJ1-1	TGTGCCAGCAGTGGTCCGAAAGGGAGGACTGAAGCTTTCTTT	CASSGPKGRTEAFF
TRBV6-4	NA	few	15	TRBJ2-1	TGTGCCAGCAGGCCCACTTCTACGAGTTACAATGAGCAGTTCTTC	CASRPTSTSYNEQFF
TRBV10-3	TRBD1	few	15	TRBJ2-1	TGTGCCACCCATGGTTGGTCCGACAGGGCGGTTGAGCAGTTCTTC	CATHGWSDRAVEQFF
TRBV27	TRBD1	NA	17	TRBJ1-6	TGTGCCAGCAGTTTACGGCCTCCTACAGGGGGTTATTCACCCCTCCACTTT	CASSLRPPTGGYSPLHF
TRBV9	TRBD2	NA	17	TRBJ2-5	TGTGCCAGCAGCGTAGGACTAGCGGGAGGGGGCCAAGAGACCCAGTACTTC	CASSVGLAGGGQETQYF
TRBV7-2	NA	NA	15	TRBJ2-1	TGTGCCAGCAGCTCCGACCGGGGGTCCTACAATGAGCAGTTCTTC	CASSSDRGSYNEQFF
TRBV20-1	TRBD1	NA	16	TRBJ1-2	TGCAGTGCTAGAGAGAACAGGGGGCGGTTGAACTATGGCTACACCTTC	CSARENRGRLNYGYTF
TRBV5-1	NA	NA	15	TRBJ2-3	TGCGCCAGCAGCTTCCGCGGGGTGAGCACAGATACGCAGTATTTT	CASSFRGVSTDTQYF
TRBV30	NA	NA	13	TRBJ1-5	TGTGCCTGGAGGGGGGTCGGCAATCAGCCCCAGCATTTT	CAWRGVGNQPQHF
TRBV27	NA	NA	15	TRBJ1-1	TGTGCCAGCAGACTCGGGTCGGTGGTGGATACTGAAGCTTTCTTT	CASRLGSVVDTEAFF
TRBV6-6	NA	once	16	TRBJ2-3	TGTGCCTGCAGTTACGACAGGAGCACTAGCACAGATACGCAGTATTTT	CACSYDRSTSTDTQYF
TRBV5-6	NA	NA	13	TRBJ1-6	TGTGCCAGCAGCTCGAGGGGGGTCTCACCCCTCCACTTT	CASSSRGVSPLHF
TRBV5-1	TRBD1	NA	15	TRBJ2-5	TGCGCCAGCAGCCTGGCCGGGACAGACCAAGAGACCCAGTACTTC	CASSLAGTDQETQYF
TRBV28	NA	NA	15	TRBJ1-1	TGTGCCAGCAGTCGTCGGACGGGTGGAGGCACTGAAGCTTTCTTT	CASSRRTGGGTEAFF
TRBV5-1	TRBD2	few	17	TRBJ2-2	TGCGCCAGCAGCGCCGGGACTAGCGGGAGAAACACCGGGGAGCTGTTTTTT	CASSAGTSGRNTGELFF
TRBV5-1	NA	NA	15	TRBJ2-1	TGCGCCAGCAGCTTCTCAGCAGGGTCCTACAATGAGCAGTTCTTC	CASSFSAGSYNEQFF
TRBV28	TRBD2	few	17	TRBJ2-2	TGTGCCAGCAGTCATTTTAAGCTAGCGGAGAACACCGGGGAGCTGTTTTTT	CASSHFKLAENTGELFF
TRBV12-3/TRBV12-4	NA	NA	14	TRBJ2-1	TGTGCCAGCAGCCCTCGGCAGCGAGGCAATGAGCAGTTCTTC	CASSPRQRGNEQFF
TRBV4-3	NA	once	16	TRBJ2-3	TGCGCCAGCAGCCAGGAAGCGGTGGGGGGCACAGATACGCAGTATTTT	CASSQEAVGGTDTQYF
TRBV7-9	TRBD2	NA	15	TRBJ2-1	TGTGCCAGCATTAGCGGGGGGGGCTCCAACAATGAGCAGTTCTTC	CASISGGGSNNEQFF
TRBV11-2	NA	few	12	TRBJ1-2	TGTGCCAGCAGCTCCGAGGGTGATGGCTACACCTTC	CASSSEGDGYTF
TRBV20-1	NA	NA	14	TRBJ1-5	TGCAGTGCTAGTCGGCAGTATAGCAATCAGCCCCAGCATTTT	CSASRQYSNQPQHF
TRBV24-1	NA	NA	12	TRBJ2-1	TGTGCCACCAAAGGTACGAATAGTGAGCAGTTCTTC	CATKGTNSEQFF
TRBV7-3	NA	NA	14	TRBJ2-6	TGTGCCGGCAGCTCTTCCTTTGGGGCCAACGTCCTGACTTTC	CAGSSSFGANVLTF
TRBV20-1	TRBD2	NA	18	TRBJ2-1	TGCAGTGCTAGACGATTACCGGGACTAGCGGGAGGTTATTATGAGCAGTTCTTC	CSARRLPGLAGGYYEQFF
TRBV11-1	NA	few	15	TRBJ2-2	TGTGCCAGCAGCTCCTCTAGATCGAACACCGGGGAGCTGTTTTTT	CASSSSRSNTGELFF
TRBV5-1	NA	few	12	TRBJ2-1	TGCGCCAGCACCTCGGAATCCAATGAGCAGTTCTTC	CASTSESNEQFF
TRBV5-1	NA	NA	15	TRBJ2-2	TGCGCCAGCAGCTTGGCGGGGCTCGGAGCCGGGGAGCTGTTTTTT	CASSLAGLGAGELFF
TRBV5-1	TRBD2	NA	16	TRBJ2-1	TGCGCCAGCAGCCCTACAGGACTAGCGGAAAACAATGAGCAGTTCTTC	CASSPTGLAENNEQFF
TRBV5-1	NA	few	16	TRBJ2-3	TGCGCCAGCAGCCCCGGGGCTAACCTTCGCACAGATACGCAGTATTTT	CASSPGANLRTDTQYF
TRBV29-1	TRBD1	many	13	TRBJ1-2	TGCAGCGTCGACACCGGGACAGACTATGGCTACACCTTC	CSVDTGTDYGYTF